The present TCR beta chain was sequenced within a study of blood T cell repertoires in COVID-19. Here immunoSEQ multiplex PCR was the method, and the copy in TCRdb shows in-frame clones only, minus some. Of some 350,000 clones in the sample, more than 70% were seen once. The germline V gene has CDR1 SQVTM and CDR2 ANQGSEA. The germline V and J ends were trimmed by 0 bases and 8 bases, with 17 bases remaining between them. CDR3 length: 15 amino acids. J is TRBJ2-1 and V is TRBV29-1; D is perhaps TRBD1 (6 bases). Sequencing used peripheral blood. This receptor was identified in a woman younger than 45 with COVID-19, enrolled during active disease. The CDR3 nucleotides read TGCAGCGTTGAAGATCCAAACGGGACACTCTATGAGCAGTTCTTC. Its protein is CSVEDPNGTLYEQFF.